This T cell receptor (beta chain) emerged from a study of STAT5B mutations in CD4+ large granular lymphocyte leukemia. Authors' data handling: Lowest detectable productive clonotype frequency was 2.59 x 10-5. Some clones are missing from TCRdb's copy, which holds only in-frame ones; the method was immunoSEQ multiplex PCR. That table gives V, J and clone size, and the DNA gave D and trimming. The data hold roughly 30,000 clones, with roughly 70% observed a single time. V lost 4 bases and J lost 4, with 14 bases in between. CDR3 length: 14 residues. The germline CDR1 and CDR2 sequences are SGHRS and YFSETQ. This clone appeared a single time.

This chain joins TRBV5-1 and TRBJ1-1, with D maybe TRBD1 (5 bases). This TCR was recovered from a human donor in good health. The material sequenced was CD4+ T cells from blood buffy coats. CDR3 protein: CASSRGQGGTEAFF. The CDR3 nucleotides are TGCGCCAGCAGCCGAGGGCAGGGTGGCACTGAAGCTTTCTTT. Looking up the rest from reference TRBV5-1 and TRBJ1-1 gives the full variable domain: KAGVTQTPRYLIKTRGQQVTLSCSPISGHRSVSWYQQTPGQGLQFLFEYFSETQRNKGNFPGRFSGRQFSNSRSEMNVSTLELGDSALYLCASSRGQGGTEAFFGQGTRLTVV.